This T cell receptor (beta chain) was sequenced in a study of T cell responses to AZD1222 COVID-19 vaccine. The germline CDR1 and CDR2 sequences are MGHDK and SYGVNS. The V gene lost 5 bases and the J gene lost 7 bases, with 9 bases spanning the gap. This CDR3 is 13 amino acids long. TCRdb's table, derived via immunoSEQ multiplex PCR, lists solely in-frame clones and lacks some. The sample lists 150,000 to 190,000 clones, roughly nine tenths occurring once. The chain recombines TRBV25-1 with TRBJ1-6; a weak D match, TRBD1 (6 bases). This material consisted of peripheral blood, taken after recovery from COVID-19. This TCR derives from an adult who had recovered from COVID-19. The DNA of the CDR3 is TGTGCCAGCAGTACAGGGACCAATTCACCCCTCCACTTT. Translating gives CASSTGTNSPLHF.